Sequencing of this T cell receptor (beta chain) was carried out in a study of blood T cell repertoires in COVID-19 (dated by TCRdb to the early 2020s). Regarding the complete study: Collaborator samples came from the United States, Italy and Spain and covered acute and convalescent phases of COVID-19. The material from the prospective study consisted of cDNA or gDNA derived from T cells, B-cell-depleted T cells, or PBMCs. Deeply sampled blood TCRbeta repertoires from subjects exposed to, actively infected with, or recovered from COVID-19 were included in the dataset. The repertoires were released in a freely available public database intended as a resource for research on the immune response to SARS-CoV-2. Samples were obtained from the ongoing ImmuneRACE study (first 160 participants) and from 1,200 or so subjects provided by 6 global collaborators. Nearly every sample came with metadata listing a de-identified subject ID, COVID-19 status, age in years and sex. Where available, HLA class I and class II types were taken from metadata supplied by the sample provider and were not determined by assay-based typing. Study-level results and caveats: The quantity of clinical and demographic metadata differed by source and by participant and was supplied without curation.

TCRbeta CDR3 regions were amplified from genomic DNA by means of the immunoSEQ Assay, a bias-controlled multiplex PCR. The original methods were these. Nucleated cell counts per sample were estimated from amplification of reference gene primers within the assay. To quantify the absolute abundance of each unique TCRbeta CDR3 rearrangement, sequence reads were collapsed and filtered. For each sample, productive Simpson clonality was calculated as the square root of Simpson's diversity index across productive rearrangements. TCRdb limited this immuneACCESS table to in-frame rearrangements with V and J called. A share of clones is missing; checked studies link under half to unresolved V genes, and the rest is unexplained. The V and J calls and clone size are taken from that table; D and trimming were inferred from the DNA. This sample is represented by some 270,000 clones; around 86% of them were singletons. Roughly 8% of the sample belongs to the ten largest clones.

Ends trimmed: V by 5 bases, J by 7 bases; bases unmatched to a gene: 5. CDR1 GTSNPN and CDR2 SVGIG were looked up in the germline V gene (reference sequence). There are 12 amino acids in the CDR3, from cysteine to phenylalanine inclusive. The CDR3 DNA has 36 bases and is translated from base 1. The collaborating institutions used their own protocols to collect whole blood in K2EDTA tubes. For TCRbeta analysis, collaborators shipped samples in one of three forms: frozen whole blood, isolated PBMCs, or DNA extracted from either of those sample types. Comment on this clone: Its antigen remains unidentified. No clone much larger than this one lies a single base away; base qualities are absent.

The clonotype originates from a man in his forties with active or convalescent COVID-19. The sample comprised peripheral blood. Recombination connected TRBV30 to TRBJ1-2; 9 bases in between match TRBD1. The DNA sequence is as follows: TGTGCCTGGGACAGGGGGAGAAGTGGCTACACCTTC. Its coded protein is CAWDRGRSGYTF. The variable domain in full, with residues beyond the CDR3 obtained from the reference TRBV30 and TRBJ1-2 genes, is SQTIHQWPATLVQPVGSPLSLECTVEGTSNPNLYWYRQAAGRGLQLLFYSVGIGQISSEVPQNLSASRPQDRQFILSSKKLLLSDSGFYLCAWDRGRSGYTFGSGTRLTVV.